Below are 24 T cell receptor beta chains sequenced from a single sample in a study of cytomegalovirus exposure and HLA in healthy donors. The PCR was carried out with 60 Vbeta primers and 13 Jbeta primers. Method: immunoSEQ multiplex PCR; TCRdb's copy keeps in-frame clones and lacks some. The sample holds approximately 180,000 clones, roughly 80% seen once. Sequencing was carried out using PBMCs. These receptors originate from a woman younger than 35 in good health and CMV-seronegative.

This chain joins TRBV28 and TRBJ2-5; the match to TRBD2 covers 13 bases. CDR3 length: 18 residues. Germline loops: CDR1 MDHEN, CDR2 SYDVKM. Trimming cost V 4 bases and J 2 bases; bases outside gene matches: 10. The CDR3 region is CASSSPGLAGKSQETQYF. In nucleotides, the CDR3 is TGTGCCAGCAGTTCGCCGGGACTAGCGGGGAAGTCTCAAGAGACCCAGTACTTC.

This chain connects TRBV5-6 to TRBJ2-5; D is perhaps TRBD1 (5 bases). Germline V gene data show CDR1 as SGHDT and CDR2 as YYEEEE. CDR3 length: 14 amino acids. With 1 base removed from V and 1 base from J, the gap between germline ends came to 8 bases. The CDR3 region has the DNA TGTGCCAGCAGCTTGTGGCAGGGCCAAGAGACCCAGTACTTC. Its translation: CASSLWQGQETQYF.

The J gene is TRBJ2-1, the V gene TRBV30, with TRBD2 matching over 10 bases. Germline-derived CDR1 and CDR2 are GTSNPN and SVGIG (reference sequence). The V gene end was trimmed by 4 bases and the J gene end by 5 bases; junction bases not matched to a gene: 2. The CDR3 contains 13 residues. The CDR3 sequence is CAWTSGSDNEQFF. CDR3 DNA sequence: TGTGCCTGGACTAGCGGGAGTGACAATGAGCAGTTCTTC.

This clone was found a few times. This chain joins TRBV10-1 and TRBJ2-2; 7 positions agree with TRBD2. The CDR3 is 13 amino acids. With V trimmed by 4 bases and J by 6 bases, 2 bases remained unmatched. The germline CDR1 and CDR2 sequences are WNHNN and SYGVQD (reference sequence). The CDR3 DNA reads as TGCGCCAGCAGTGGGGGGGGTGCCGGGGAGCTGTTTTTT. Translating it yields CASSGGGAGELFF.

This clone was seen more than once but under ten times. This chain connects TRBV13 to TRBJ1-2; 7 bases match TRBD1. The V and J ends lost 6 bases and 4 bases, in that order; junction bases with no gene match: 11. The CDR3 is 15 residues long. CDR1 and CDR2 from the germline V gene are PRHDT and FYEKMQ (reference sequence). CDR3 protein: CASSAKGGFGYGYTF. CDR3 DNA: TGTGCCAGCAGTGCAAAAGGGGGCTTTGGCTATGGCTACACCTTC.

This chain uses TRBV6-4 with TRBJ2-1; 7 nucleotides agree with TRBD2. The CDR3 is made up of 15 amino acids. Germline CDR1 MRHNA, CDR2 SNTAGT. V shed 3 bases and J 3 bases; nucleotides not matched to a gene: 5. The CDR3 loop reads CASSEMASGYNEQFF. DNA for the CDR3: TGTGCCAGCAGTGAGATGGCTAGCGGCTACAATGAGCAGTTCTTC.

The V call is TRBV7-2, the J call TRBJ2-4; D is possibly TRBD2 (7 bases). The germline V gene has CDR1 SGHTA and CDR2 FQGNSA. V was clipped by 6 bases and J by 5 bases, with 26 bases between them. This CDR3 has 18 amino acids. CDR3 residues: CASRLHEEGEGSENIQYF. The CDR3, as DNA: TGTGCCAGCAGACTACACGAAGAGGGGGAGGGCTCGGAAAACATTCAGTACTTC.

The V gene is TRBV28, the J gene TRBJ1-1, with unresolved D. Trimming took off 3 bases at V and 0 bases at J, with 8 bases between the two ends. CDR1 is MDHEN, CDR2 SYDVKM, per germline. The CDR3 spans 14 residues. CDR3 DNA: TGTGCCAGCAGTTTCGGGGAGCTGAACACTGAAGCTTTCTTT. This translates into CASSFGELNTEAFF.

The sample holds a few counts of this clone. CDR3 amino acids: CASSPNPDRDYEKLFF. For the CDR3, the DNA is TGCGCCAGCAGCCCTAACCCGGACAGGGATTATGAAAAACTGTTTTTT. The chain recombines TRBV4-1 with TRBJ1-4; the match to TRBD1 covers 8 bases. The J segment lost 6 bases and the V segment lost 4 bases, leaving 10 bases of the junction unmatched. The V gene's germline CDR1 is MGHRA and CDR2 YSYEKL. The CDR3 runs to 16 residues.

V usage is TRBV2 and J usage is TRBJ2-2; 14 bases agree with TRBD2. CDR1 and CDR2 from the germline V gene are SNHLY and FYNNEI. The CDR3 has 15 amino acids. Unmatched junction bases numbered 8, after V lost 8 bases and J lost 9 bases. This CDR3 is CASQGLAGVYRELFF. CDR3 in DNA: TGTGCCAGCCAGGGACTAGCGGGAGTATACAGGGAGCTGTTTTTT.

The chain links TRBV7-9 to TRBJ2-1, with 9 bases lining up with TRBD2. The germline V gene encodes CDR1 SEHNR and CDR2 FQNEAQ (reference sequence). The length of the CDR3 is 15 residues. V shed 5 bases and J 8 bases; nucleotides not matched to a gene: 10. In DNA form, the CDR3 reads TGTGCCAGCAGCCGTAGCGGGAGTGGTCCTTATGAGCAGTTCTTC. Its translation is CASSRSGSGPYEQFF.

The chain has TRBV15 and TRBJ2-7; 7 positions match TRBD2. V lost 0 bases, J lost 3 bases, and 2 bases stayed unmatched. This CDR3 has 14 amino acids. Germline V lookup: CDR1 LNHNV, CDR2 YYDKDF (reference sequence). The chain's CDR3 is CATSRDREDYEQYF. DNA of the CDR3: TGTGCCACCAGCAGAGACCGGGAGGACTACGAGCAGTACTTC.

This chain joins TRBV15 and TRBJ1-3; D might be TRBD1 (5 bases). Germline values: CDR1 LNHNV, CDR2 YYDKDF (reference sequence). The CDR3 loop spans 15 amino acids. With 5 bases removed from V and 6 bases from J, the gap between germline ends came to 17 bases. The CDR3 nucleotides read TGTGCCACCAGCCCGTCGGGGGGTTGGCTAAACACCATATATTTT. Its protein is CATSPSGGWLNTIYF. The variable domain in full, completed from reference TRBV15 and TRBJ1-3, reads DAMVIQNPRYQVTQFGKPVTLSCSQTLNHNVMYWYQQKSSQAPKLLFHYYDKDFNNEADTPDNFQSRRPNTSFCFLDIRSPGLGDTAMYLCATSPSGGWLNTIYFGEGSWLTVV.

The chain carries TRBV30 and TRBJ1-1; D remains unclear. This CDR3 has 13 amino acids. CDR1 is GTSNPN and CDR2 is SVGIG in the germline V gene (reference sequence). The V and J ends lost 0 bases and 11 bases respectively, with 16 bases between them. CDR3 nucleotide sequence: TGTGCCTGGAGTGTAAATGAAGGACTGGGGGCTTTCTTT. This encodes CAWSVNEGLGAFF.

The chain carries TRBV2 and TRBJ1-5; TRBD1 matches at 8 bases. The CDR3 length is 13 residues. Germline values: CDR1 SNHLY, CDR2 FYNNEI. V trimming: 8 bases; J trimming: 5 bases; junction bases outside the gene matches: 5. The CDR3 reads CASGQGGYQPQHF. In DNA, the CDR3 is TGTGCCAGCGGACAGGGCGGGTATCAGCCCCAGCATTTT.

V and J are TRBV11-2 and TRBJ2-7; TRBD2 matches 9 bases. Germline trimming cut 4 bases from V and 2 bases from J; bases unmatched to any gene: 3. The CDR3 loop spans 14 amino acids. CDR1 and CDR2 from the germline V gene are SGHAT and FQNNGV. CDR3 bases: TGTGCCAGCAGCTATTTAGCGGGGGCCTACGAGCAGTACGTC. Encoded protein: CASSYLAGAYEQYV.

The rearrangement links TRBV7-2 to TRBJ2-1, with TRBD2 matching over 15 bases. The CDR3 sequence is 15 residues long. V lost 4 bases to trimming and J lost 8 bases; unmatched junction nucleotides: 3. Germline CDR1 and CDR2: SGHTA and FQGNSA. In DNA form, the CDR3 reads TGTGCCAGCAGCTGGACTAGCGGGAGGGTCGATGAGCAGTTCTTC. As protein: CASSWTSGRVDEQFF.

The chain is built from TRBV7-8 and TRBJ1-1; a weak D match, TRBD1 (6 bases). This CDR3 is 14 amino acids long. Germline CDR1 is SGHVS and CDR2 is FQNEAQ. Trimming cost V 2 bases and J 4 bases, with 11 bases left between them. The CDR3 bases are TGTGCCAGCAGCTTAAGGGGAGGGGGCACTGAAGCTTTCTTT. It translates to CASSLRGGGTEAFF. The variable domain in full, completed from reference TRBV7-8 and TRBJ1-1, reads GAGVSQSPRYKVAKRGQDVALRCDPISGHVSLFWYQQALGQGPEFLTYFQNEAQLDKSGLPSDRFFAERPEGSVSTLKIQRTQQEDSAVYLCASSLRGGGTEAFFGQGTRLTVV.

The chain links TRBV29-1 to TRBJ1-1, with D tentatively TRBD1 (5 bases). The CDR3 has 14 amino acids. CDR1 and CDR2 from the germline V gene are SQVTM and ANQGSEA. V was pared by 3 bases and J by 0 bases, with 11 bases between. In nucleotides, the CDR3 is TGCAGCGTTGATGGGGGGGGGTTGAACACTGAAGCTTTCTTT. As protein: CSVDGGGLNTEAFF.

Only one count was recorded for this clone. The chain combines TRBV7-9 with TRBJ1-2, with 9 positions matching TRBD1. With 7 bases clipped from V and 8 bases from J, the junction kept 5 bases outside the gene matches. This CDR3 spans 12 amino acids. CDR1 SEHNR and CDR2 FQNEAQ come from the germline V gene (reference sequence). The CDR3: CASNDRGGGYTF. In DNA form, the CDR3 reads TGTGCCAGCAACGACAGGGGGGGAGGCTACACCTTC.

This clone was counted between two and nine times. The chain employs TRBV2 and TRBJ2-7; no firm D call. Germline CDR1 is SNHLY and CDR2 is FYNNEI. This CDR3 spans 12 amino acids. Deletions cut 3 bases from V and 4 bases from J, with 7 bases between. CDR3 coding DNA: TGTGCCAGCAGTGACACGGGTTACGAGCAGTACTTC. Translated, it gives CASSDTGYEQYF.

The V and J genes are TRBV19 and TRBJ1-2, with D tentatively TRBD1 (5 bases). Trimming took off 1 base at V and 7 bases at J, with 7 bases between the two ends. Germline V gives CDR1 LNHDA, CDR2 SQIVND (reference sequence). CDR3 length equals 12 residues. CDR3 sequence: CASSIGGVGYTF. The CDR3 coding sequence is TGTGCCAGTAGTATAGGGGGGGTTGGCTACACCTTC.

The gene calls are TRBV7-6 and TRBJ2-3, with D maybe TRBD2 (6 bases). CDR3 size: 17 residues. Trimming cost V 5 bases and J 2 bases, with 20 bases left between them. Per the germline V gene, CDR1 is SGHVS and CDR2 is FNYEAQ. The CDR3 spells CASSKTGWASATDTQYF. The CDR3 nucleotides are TGTGCCAGCAGCAAGACGGGTTGGGCTAGCGCCACAGATACGCAGTATTTT.

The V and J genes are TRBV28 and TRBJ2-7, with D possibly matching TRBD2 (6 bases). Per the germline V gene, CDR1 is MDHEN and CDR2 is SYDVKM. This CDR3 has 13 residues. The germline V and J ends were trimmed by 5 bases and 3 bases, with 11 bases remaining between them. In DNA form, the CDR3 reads TGTGCCAGCAGTCTAACGACTAGCTACGAGCAGTACTTC. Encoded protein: CASSLTTSYEQYF.